This T cell receptor (beta chain) was captured by sequencing in a study of cytomegalovirus exposure and HLA in healthy donors. Broader study findings: An ancestry cluster, one associated with Asian ancestry, reportedly showed fewer N-insertions than the roughly 670-donor mean in a later analysis. Within an earlier analysis, most TCR beta V segments proved productive either about 90% or about 30% of the time. Judged likely to be a sequencing artifact was a cluster of highly shared sequence variants. In a later analysis, V- and J-gene trimming of beta chains associated with a DCLRE1C missense variant, replicated independently.

Primers for the PCR totalled 60 Vbeta and 13 Jbeta. The method was immunoSEQ multiplex PCR; TCRdb's version includes in-frame clones alone and lacks a portion of them. Of tens of thousands of clones detected, around 65% appear once; the ten largest clones hold over 4.5%. Note on this clone: The antigen is unknown.

The sample consisted of PBMCs. The clonotype comes from a man in his 60s in good health and CMV-seropositive.

The CDR3, as DNA: TGTGCCAGCAGCGACACCTATGTGCAGTATTTT. This encodes CASSDTYVQYF. The genes are TRBV7-8 and TRBJ2-3; no reliable D call. Germline CDR1 reads SGHVS; CDR2 reads FQNEAQ. This CDR3 region has 11 residues. The V end lost 5 bases, the J end lost 11 bases, and 11 bases lay between the germline ends.